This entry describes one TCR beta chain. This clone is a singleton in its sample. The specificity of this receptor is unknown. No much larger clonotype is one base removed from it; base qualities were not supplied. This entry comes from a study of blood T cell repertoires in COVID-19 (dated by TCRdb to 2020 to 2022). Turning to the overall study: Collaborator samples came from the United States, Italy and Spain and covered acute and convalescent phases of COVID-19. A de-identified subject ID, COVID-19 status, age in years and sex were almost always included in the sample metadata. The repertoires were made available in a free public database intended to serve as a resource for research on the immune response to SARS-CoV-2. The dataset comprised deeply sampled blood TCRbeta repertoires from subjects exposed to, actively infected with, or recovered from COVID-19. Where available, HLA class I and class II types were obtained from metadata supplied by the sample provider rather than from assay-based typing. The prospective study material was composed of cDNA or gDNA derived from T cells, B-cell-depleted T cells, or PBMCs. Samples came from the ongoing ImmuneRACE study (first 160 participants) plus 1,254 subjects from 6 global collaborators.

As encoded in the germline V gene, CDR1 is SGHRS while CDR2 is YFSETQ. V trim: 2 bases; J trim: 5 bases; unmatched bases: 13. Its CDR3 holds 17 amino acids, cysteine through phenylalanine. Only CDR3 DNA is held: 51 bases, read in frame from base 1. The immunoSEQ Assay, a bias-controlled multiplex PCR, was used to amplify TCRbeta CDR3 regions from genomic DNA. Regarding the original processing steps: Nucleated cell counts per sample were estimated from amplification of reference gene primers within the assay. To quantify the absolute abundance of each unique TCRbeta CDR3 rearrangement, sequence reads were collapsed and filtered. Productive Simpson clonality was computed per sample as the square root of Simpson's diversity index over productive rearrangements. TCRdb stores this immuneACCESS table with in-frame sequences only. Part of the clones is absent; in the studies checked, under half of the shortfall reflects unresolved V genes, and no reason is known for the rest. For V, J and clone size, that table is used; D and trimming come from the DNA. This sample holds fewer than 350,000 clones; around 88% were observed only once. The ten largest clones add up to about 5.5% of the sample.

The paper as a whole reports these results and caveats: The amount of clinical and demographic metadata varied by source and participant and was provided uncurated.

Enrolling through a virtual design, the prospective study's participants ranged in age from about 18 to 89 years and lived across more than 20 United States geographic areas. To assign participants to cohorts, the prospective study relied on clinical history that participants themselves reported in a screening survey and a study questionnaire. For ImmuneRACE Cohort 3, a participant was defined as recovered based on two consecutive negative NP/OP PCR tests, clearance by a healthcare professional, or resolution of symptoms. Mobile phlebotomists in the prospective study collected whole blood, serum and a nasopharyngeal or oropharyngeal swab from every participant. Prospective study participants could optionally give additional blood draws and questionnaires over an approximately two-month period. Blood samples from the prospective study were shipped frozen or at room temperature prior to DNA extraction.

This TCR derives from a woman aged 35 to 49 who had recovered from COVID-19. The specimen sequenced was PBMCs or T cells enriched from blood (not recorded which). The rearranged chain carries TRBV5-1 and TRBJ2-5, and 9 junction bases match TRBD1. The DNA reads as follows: TGCGCCAGCAGCTTATCTGGGCCAGGACAGGGGTATGAGACCCAGTACTTC. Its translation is CASSLSGPGQGYETQYF.